Presented here are 30 T cell receptor beta chains from one specimen sequenced in a study of post-analysis software for immune sequencing data. Findings and caveats of the study: Higher frequency in patients than in controls was seen for roughly five TRBV segments, with TRBV5-6, TRBV5-1 and TRBV20-1 among them.

The TCR beta cDNA libraries carried unique molecular identifiers. MiXCR, run by TCRdb on the PCR reads, gives a single entry per CDR3 protein. This sample yields some 260,000 distinct CDR3 sequences, of which 35% to 40% are seen a single time; 4% to 5.5% belongs to the top ten. For these receptors, no antigen is known. The sequencing input was blood. These receptors originate from a girl aged 5 to 17 with multiple sclerosis.

This chain uses TRBV12-3 or TRBV12-4 with TRBJ2-7; 7 positions match TRBD2. The V segment lost 3 bases and the J segment 5 bases; nucleotides outside the gene matches: 7. The CDR3 has 14 residues. Here the CDR3 reads CASSFREGPDEQYF. In DNA form, the CDR3 reads TGTGCCAGCAGTTTTAGGGAGGGCCCCGACGAGCAGTACTTC.

This clonotype occurred a few times. V usage is TRBV7-9 and J usage is TRBJ2-6, with D unclear. The CDR3 runs to 14 residues. V lost 2 bases and J lost 6, with 8 bases in between. The germline V gene has CDR1 SEHNR and CDR2 FQNEAQ (reference sequence). The CDR3 loop is CASSLLGAANVLTF. The CDR3 bases are TGTGCCAGCAGCTTACTAGGTGCGGCCAACGTCCTGACTTTC.

This clonotype is a singleton in its sample. A much larger clone differs by one base, so this may be a read error. The V call is TRBV28, the J call TRBJ2-4; TRBD1 agrees at 8 bases. The CDR3 covers 16 residues. Germline V CDR1 and CDR2: MDHEN, SYDVKM. Germline trimming cut 5 bases from V and 13 bases from J; bases unmatched to any gene: 19. Here the CDR3 DNA reads TGTGCCAGCAGTGGGCGGGCAGACAGGGGATTAGGCGGGCAGTACTTC. Translation: CASSGRADRGLGGQYF.

The chain links TRBV7-8 to TRBJ1-2, with D hard to call. Trimming left V 4 bases short and J 5 bases short, with 20 bases between. Germline CDR1 reads SGHVS; CDR2 reads FQNEAQ. The CDR3 extends over 16 amino acids. Here the CDR3 DNA reads TGTGCCAGCAGCTCCGGCCCCCAAGGGCGAATTTATGGCTACACCTTC. Its translation: CASSSGPQGRIYGYTF.

In this sample, this clonotype turned up many times. The chain employs TRBV4-1 and TRBJ2-7; TRBD2 might be the D (5 bases). V was pared by 3 bases and J by 0 bases, with 12 bases between. The CDR3 has 15 amino acids. Germline V gives CDR1 MGHRA, CDR2 YSYEKL. The CDR3 loop reads CASSQGPGSSYEQYF. In DNA form, the CDR3 reads TGCGCCAGCAGCCAGGGCCCTGGGAGCTCCTACGAGCAGTACTTC.

This clonotype has a count of ten or more. The V and J genes are TRBV12-3 or TRBV12-4 and TRBJ1-1; D not certain. The V gene lost 8 bases and the J gene lost 0 bases, with 10 bases spanning the gap. The CDR3 contains 13 residues. The CDR3 loop reads CASSDLLNTEAFF. The CDR3 DNA sequence: TGTGCCAGCTCTGATCTACTGAACACTGAAGCTTTCTTT.

The chain has TRBV4-2 and TRBJ2-1, with TRBD2 matching 12 bases. CDR1 and CDR2 (germline): LGHNA, YNFKEQ. The CDR3 loop spans 16 amino acids. V lost 1 base, J lost 3 bases, and 1 base stayed unmatched. The CDR3 loop is CASSQGLAGDYNEQFF. The CDR3 nucleotides read TGTGCCAGCAGCCAAGGACTAGCGGGGGACTACAATGAGCAGTTCTTC.

Note on this clonotype: With a much larger clone just one base away, this may be a read error. V gene TRBV21-1 combines with J gene TRBJ2-3; the table assigns TRBD1, which was not confirmed against the DNA. TRBV21-1 is a pseudogene locus. The CDR3 extends over 11 amino acids. Here the CDR3 reads CVRGAADTQYF. In DNA, the CDR3 is TGTGTCAGGGGCGCGGCAGATACGCAGTATTTT.

This clonotype was seen a handful of times. The chain uses TRBV7-8 and TRBJ2-7; possibly TRBD2 for D (6 bases). V was cut by 1 base and J by 2 bases, with 15 bases left in between. Per the germline V gene, CDR1 is SGHVS and CDR2 is FQNEAQ. The CDR3 runs 16 residues. The CDR3 region is CASSLVGGTGAYEQYF. The CDR3 DNA follows: TGTGCCAGCAGCTTAGTCGGCGGGACGGGCGCCTACGAGCAGTACTTC. The variable domain in full, with the rest retrieved from reference TRBV7-8 and TRBJ2-7, is GAGVSQSPRYKVAKRGQDVALRCDPISGHVSLFWYQQALGQGPEFLTYFQNEAQLDKSGLPSDRFFAERPEGSVSTLKIQRTQQEDSAVYLCASSLVGGTGAYEQYFGPGTRLTVT.

This clonotype was seen repeatedly, ten times or more. The rearrangement links TRBV7-7 to TRBJ2-7; 10 nucleotides align to TRBD1. The V segment lost 6 bases and the J segment 3 bases; nucleotides outside the gene matches: 8. From germline, CDR1 is SSHAT and CDR2 FNYEAQ (reference sequence). There are 15 residues in the CDR3. Here the CDR3 reads CASRSPGQGIYEQYF. The CDR3 DNA reads as TGTGCCAGCAGGTCTCCGGGACAGGGGATCTACGAGCAGTACTTC.

In this sample, this clonotype turned up many times. The rearrangement links TRBV4-1 to TRBJ1-2, with a weak D call TRBD1 (6 bases). Germline values: CDR1 MGHRA, CDR2 YSYEKL. The CDR3 extends over 15 amino acids. Trimming took off 4 bases at V and 3 bases at J, with 15 bases between the two ends. The CDR3 DNA sequence: TGCGCCAGCAGCCTCCGGGAGGAGGGGGACTATGGCTACACCTTC. It translates to CASSLREEGDYGYTF.

This clonotype appeared a few times. V is TRBV11-2 and J is TRBJ1-2; 7 nucleotides line up with TRBD1. The CDR3 totals 14 residues. CDR1 SGHAT and CDR2 FQNNGV come from the germline V gene. V trimming: 5 bases; J trimming: 8 bases; junction bases outside the gene matches: 11. The DNA for the CDR3 is TGTGCCAGCAGCCCCGGACGGCAGGGGGGAGGCTACACCTTC. Translation gives CASSPGRQGGGYTF.

The CDR3 sequence: CSASPGTGYGYTF. The CDR3 DNA reads as TGCAGTGCTAGTCCAGGGACAGGTTATGGCTACACCTTC. V usage is TRBV20-1 and J usage is TRBJ1-2; 8 nucleotides agree with TRBD1. V lost 3 bases and J lost 5; bases outside the gene matches: 5. The V gene's germline CDR1 is DFQATT and CDR2 SNEGSKA (reference sequence). The CDR3 extends over 13 amino acids.

For this clonotype: This clone may be a read error of a much larger clone one base away. CDR3 protein: CSAGLAFQGTQYF. The CDR3 nucleotides read TGCAGCGCCGGACTAGCGTTTCAAGGGACCCAGTACTTC. The chain couples TRBV29-1 to TRBJ2-5, with 9 bases fitting TRBD2. The CDR3 is made up of 13 amino acids. Germline V gives CDR1 SQVTM, CDR2 ANQGSEA. Combining the CDR3 with reference TRBV29-1 and TRBJ2-5 gives the whole variable domain SAVISQKPSRDICQRGTSLTIQCQVDSQVTMMFWYRQQPGQSLTLIATANQGSEATYESGFVIDKFPISRPNLTFSTLTVSNMSPEDSSIYLCSAGLAFQGTQYFGPGTRLLVL.

The CDR3 protein is CASSRDRATYGYTF. The CDR3, as DNA: TGTGCCAGCAGCCGGGACAGGGCGACCTATGGCTACACCTTC. The chain carries TRBV2 and TRBJ1-2, with 9 nucleotides matching TRBD1. The CDR3 runs 14 residues. The V gene end was trimmed by 6 bases and the J gene end by 4 bases; junction bases not matched to a gene: 6. The V gene's germline CDR1 is SNHLY and CDR2 FYNNEI. Full variable domain (outside the CDR3, taken from reference TRBV2 and TRBJ1-2): EPEVTQTPSHQVTQMGQEVILRCVPISNHLYFYWYRQILGQKVEFLVSFYNNEISEKSEIFDDQFSVERPDGSNFTLKIRSTKLEDSAMYFCASSRDRATYGYTFGSGTRLTVV.

The chain combines TRBV20-1 with TRBJ2-1; TRBD1 aligns across 10 bases. This CDR3 contains 16 residues. The V and J ends lost 1 base and 2 bases, in that order; junction bases with no gene match: 5. Germline CDR1 and CDR2: DFQATT and SNEGSKA (reference sequence). CDR3 nucleotides: TGCAGTGCTAGAGCCAAGACAGGGGGCCCCTACAATGAGCAGTTCTTC. This gives the protein CSARAKTGGPYNEQFF.

A few counts support this clonotype. The V gene is TRBV5-5, the J gene TRBJ1-2, with D perhaps matching TRBD1 (5 bases). Trimming took off 3 bases at V and 1 base at J, with 10 bases between the two ends. The CDR3 contains 14 residues. Germline values: CDR1 SGHKS, CDR2 YYEKEE (reference sequence). DNA of the CDR3: TGTGCCAGCAGCTGGGACCCGGATAACTATGGCTACACCTTC. This gives the protein CASSWDPDNYGYTF. The full variable domain, rest sourced from reference TRBV5-5 and TRBJ1-2, is DAGVTQSPTHLIKTRGQQVTLRCSPISGHKSVSWYQQVLGQGPQFIFQYYEKEERGRGNFPDRFSARQFPNYSSELNVNALLLGDSALYLCASSWDPDNYGYTFGSGTRLTVV.

The J gene is TRBJ2-3, the V gene TRBV7-9; D possibly corresponds to TRBD2 (5 bases). V lost 7 bases and J lost 3, with 14 bases in between. The CDR3 length is 14 residues. The germline V gene has CDR1 SEHNR and CDR2 FQNEAQ (reference sequence). The chain's CDR3 is CASTQVGVTDTQYF. In DNA form, the CDR3 reads TGTGCCAGCACCCAGGTGGGAGTGACAGATACGCAGTATTTT.

This clonotype was detected many times. The chain is built from TRBV12-3 or TRBV12-4 and TRBJ1-2; D ambiguous. The CDR3 has 14 residues. Trimming pared 7 bases from V and 1 base from J, leaving 13 bases between. This CDR3 is CASTSQRGNYGYTF. The CDR3 coding sequence is TGTGCCAGCACTTCTCAACGGGGTAACTATGGCTACACCTTC.

The table lists this clonotype with many counts. The genes are TRBV9 and TRBJ1-6; maybe TRBD1 (5 bases). CDR3 length: 14 amino acids. The V gene lost 3 bases and the J gene lost 7 bases, with 11 bases spanning the gap. The germline gives CDR1 SGDLS, CDR2 YYNGEE. The CDR3 is CASSGGTGNSPLHF. CDR3 DNA sequence: TGTGCCAGCAGCGGGGGGACCGGAAATTCACCCCTCCACTTT.

This clonotype was counted ten times or more. V gene TRBV13 combines with J gene TRBJ2-7; a weak D match, TRBD1 (6 bases). V lost 4 bases, J lost 5 bases, and 9 bases lay in between. CDR3 size: 12 residues. Germline V gives CDR1 PRHDT, CDR2 FYEKMQ (reference sequence). CDR3 loop: CASSSGTNEQYF. As DNA, the CDR3 is TGTGCCAGCAGCTCCGGGACAAACGAGCAGTACTTC.

This clonotype was seen repeatedly, ten times or more. The J gene is TRBJ1-1, the V gene TRBV29-1, with D hard to call. The CDR3 length is 13 residues. V was clipped by 0 bases and J by 6 bases, with 11 bases between them. CDR1 and CDR2 (germline): SQVTM, ANQGSEA. The CDR3 reads CSVEEADEAEAFF. The CDR3 DNA sequence: TGCAGCGTTGAAGAGGCAGACGAGGCTGAAGCTTTCTTT.

This clonotype has only a few counts. At one boundary the junction diverges from the germline segment, which might be a read error. This chain connects TRBV20-1 to TRBJ2-1; D ambiguous. Germline CDR1 and CDR2: DFQATT and SNEGSKA (reference sequence). The CDR3 covers 15 residues. CDR3 amino acids: CSARDRVGSYNGQFF. The CDR3 DNA is TGCAGTGCTAGAGATCGGGTAGGCTCCTACAATGGGCAGTTCTTC.

This clonotype was recorded at least ten times. V usage is TRBV10-3 and J usage is TRBJ2-3; 12 bases map to TRBD2. There are 15 residues in the CDR3. Germline V CDR1 and CDR2: ENHRY, SYGVKD. J gave up 1 base and V 4 bases, and 0 bases lay outside the gene matches. DNA for the CDR3: TGTGCCATCAGTGGGACTAGCGGGGGCACAGATACGCAGTATTTT. This codes for CAISGTSGGTDTQYF.

This clonotype was recorded many times. The chain is built from TRBV4-1 and TRBJ2-1; TRBD2 agrees at 7 bases. Germline trimming cut 0 bases from V and 7 bases from J; bases unmatched to any gene: 6. The CDR3 extends over 15 amino acids. From germline, CDR1 is MGHRA and CDR2 YSYEKL. CDR3 in amino acids: CASSQDGGGPNEQFF. The CDR3 DNA sequence: TGCGCCAGCAGCCAAGACGGCGGGGGTCCTAATGAGCAGTTCTTC.

The chain carries TRBV10-3 and TRBJ1-1; a possible D gene is TRBD1 (5 bases). The CDR3 covers 14 residues. V was pared by 3 bases and J by 1 base, with 9 bases between. CDR1 is ENHRY and CDR2 is SYGVKD in the germline V gene. CDR3: CAISEVGPNTEAFF. CDR3 nucleotide sequence: TGTGCCATCAGTGAAGTGGGACCGAACACTGAAGCTTTCTTT.

In its sample, this clonotype was seen a few times. This may stem from a read error, because a much larger clone lies one nucleotide away. No conserved phenylalanine or tryptophan ends this CDR3, so it is likely a read error. This chain uses TRBV7-8 with TRBJ2-1, with D unclear. Germline CDR1 reads SGHVS; CDR2 reads FQNEAQ. Trimming pared 3 bases from V and 10 bases from J, leaving 10 bases between. CDR3 length: 12 amino acids. Here the CDR3 DNA reads TGTGCCAGCAGCTTGCCAGACCCGGAGCAGTTCTGC. The encoded protein is CASSLPDPEQFC.

This clonotype has a count of ten or more. The rearrangement uses TRBV5-1 and TRBJ2-6; 10 bases are a match to TRBD1. CDR1 is SGHRS, CDR2 YFSETQ, per germline. Trimming at V came to 0 bases and at J to 0 bases, leaving 9 bases not matched to a gene. This CDR3 contains 20 residues. The CDR3 DNA is TGCGCCAGCAGCTTGGCCTCTCGACAGGGGGCATCCTCTGGGGCCAACGTCCTGACTTTC. This translates into CASSLASRQGASSGANVLTF.

This chain uses TRBV19 with TRBJ2-3, with D perhaps given as TRBD1 or TRBD2 (6 bases each). CDR1 and CDR2 from the germline V gene are LNHDA and SQIVND (reference sequence). The V end was cut by 2 bases, the J end by 0 bases, with 12 bases between. The CDR3 totals 16 residues. The CDR3 nucleotides are TGTGCCAGTAGTATATGGGGGGCGGAGAGCACAGATACGCAGTATTTT. Its translation: CASSIWGAESTDTQYF.

This clonotype was seen only a few times. It may be a read error: a sequence one base away is much more abundant. The CDR3 sequence: CASSLTGLGENEQYF. The DNA of the CDR3 is TGTGCCAGCAGCTTGACGGGACTAGGCGAAAATGAGCAGTACTTC. This chain joins TRBV5-6 and TRBJ2-7, with 8 bases identical to TRBD2. The CDR3 length is 15 residues. V gave up 1 base and J gave up 7 bases; unmatched junction bases: 10. Germline CDR1 and CDR2: SGHDT and YYEEEE.